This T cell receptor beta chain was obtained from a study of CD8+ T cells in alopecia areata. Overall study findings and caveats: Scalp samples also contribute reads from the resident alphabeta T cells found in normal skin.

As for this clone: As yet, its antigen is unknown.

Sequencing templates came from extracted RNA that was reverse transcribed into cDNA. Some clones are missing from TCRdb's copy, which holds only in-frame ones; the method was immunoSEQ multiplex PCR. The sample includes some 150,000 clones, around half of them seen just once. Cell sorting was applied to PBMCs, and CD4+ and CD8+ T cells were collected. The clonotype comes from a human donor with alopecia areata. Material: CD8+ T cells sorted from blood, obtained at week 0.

CDR3 nucleotides: TGTGCCAGCAGCGCTAAGTCAGGTACCACAGATACGCAGTATTTT. Translated: CASSAKSGTTDTQYF. V and J are TRBV9 and TRBJ2-3; D gene uncertain. The germline CDR1 and CDR2 sequences are SGDLS and YYNGEE. The CDR3 loop spans 15 amino acids. Trimming left V 3 bases short and J 2 bases short, with 13 bases between.